This T cell receptor (beta chain) was identified in a study of blood T cell repertoires in COVID-19 (dated by TCRdb to 2019 to 2021). Regarding the complete study: Collaborator samples came from the United States, Italy and Spain and covered acute and convalescent phases of COVID-19. The prospective study material was composed of cDNA or gDNA derived from T cells, B-cell-depleted T cells, or PBMCs. Subjects who had been exposed to COVID-19, were actively infected with it, or had recovered from it provided the deeply sampled blood TCRbeta repertoires that made up the dataset. The repertoires were made available in a free public database intended to serve as a resource for research on the immune response to SARS-CoV-2. Samples came from the ongoing ImmuneRACE study (first 160 participants) plus 1,254 subjects from 6 global collaborators. A de-identified subject ID, COVID-19 status, age in years and sex were almost always included in the sample metadata. HLA class I and class II types, where available, came from metadata supplied by the sample provider rather than from assay-based typing.

Results the study describes overall, beyond this receptor: Clinical and demographic metadata were provided uncurated, with the amount varying by source and participant.

As to this clone: Its antigen target is currently unknown. The input lacks base qualities; no much larger clone sits a single base away.

TCRbeta CDR3 regions were amplified from genomic DNA using the immunoSEQ Assay, a bias-controlled multiplex PCR. The paper's data handling went like this. Nucleated cell counts per sample were estimated from amplification of reference gene primers within the assay. To quantify the absolute abundance of each unique TCRbeta CDR3 rearrangement, sequence reads were collapsed and filtered. For each sample, productive Simpson clonality was calculated by taking the square root of Simpson's diversity index across productive rearrangements. TCRdb limited this immuneACCESS table to in-frame rearrangements with V and J called. A share of clones is missing; checked studies link under half to unresolved V genes, and the rest is unexplained. The D gene and trimming were derived from the DNA, and the V and J assignments and clone size from that table. In this sample the table shows 190,000 or so clones, about 83% of which occur a single time. Of the sample, roughly 2.9% falls within the top ten clones.

Each collaborating institution followed its own protocols to collect whole blood in K2EDTA tubes. Collaborator samples were shipped for TCRbeta analysis as frozen whole blood, isolated PBMCs, or DNA extracted from either sample type. For CDR1 and CDR2, the germline V gene lists SQVTM and ANQGSEA. Trimming leaves V shorter by 6 bases and J shorter by 7 bases, with the junction holding 11 bases beyond the gene matches. The CDR3 covers 14 residues, taking in both the cysteine and the phenylalanine. The entry retains the CDR3 DNA only, 42 bases that are in frame from base 1. Rearrangement joined TRBV29-1 to TRBJ1-5, and TRBD1 matches 8 of the central bases. Material for sequencing was peripheral blood. The sequence was obtained from a man in his forties or fifties with active or convalescent COVID-19. The CDR3 protein sequence reads: CSVGTGQGTQPQHF. The bases read TGCAGCGTCGGCACCGGACAGGGTACGCAGCCCCAGCATTTT.